Presented here are 2 T cell receptor beta chains from one specimen sequenced in a study of blood T cells in healthy people across ages. Next came a second PCR, run for roughly 7 to 12 cycles, which used a sample-barcoded 5' primer along with a J-beta primer mix. TCRdb passed the 5' RACE reads through MiXCR, listing each CDR3 protein once. Among about 670,000 distinct CDR3 sequences, approximately 40% were seen once, and the ten largest hold 25% to 35%. Sequenced input: blood. These receptor sequences come from a man aged 80 or over in good health.

The chain links TRBV6-1 to TRBJ1-2, with D maybe TRBD1 (5 bases). The CDR3 sequence is 15 residues long. Trimming took off 1 base at V and 5 bases at J, with 14 bases between the two ends. From germline, CDR1 is MNHNS and CDR2 SASEGT. The CDR3 sequence is CASSEVRDPLYGYTF. The CDR3 DNA reads TGTGCCAGCAGTGAAGTTCGGGACCCTCTATATGGCTACACCTTC.

This clonotype was detected ten times or more. This chain joins TRBV6-5 and TRBJ1-2; weak D call: TRBD1 (6 bases). CDR3 length: 13 amino acids. Trimming left V 6 bases short and J 8 bases short, with 16 bases between. The germline V gene has CDR1 MNHEY and CDR2 SVGAGI. CDR3 loop: CASSPGGAGGYTF. CDR3 DNA sequence: TGTGCCAGCAGCCCCGGGGGGGCAGGAGGCTACACCTTC.